This TCR beta chain was sequenced for a study of response to subunit inactivated influenza vaccine. Overall study results and limits: Every seasonal influenza vaccination brings in few new T cells, the authors suggested.

With regard to this clonotype: Its antigen is not identified.

TCRdb fed the RT-PCR reads into MiXCR, producing one record per CDR3 protein. This sample carries about 520,000 distinct CDR3 sequences, 25% of them seen once, and the ten largest clones take about 1.9%. Germline CDR1 and CDR2: MDHEN and SYDVKM. This CDR3 comprises 16 residues. J was trimmed by 2 bases and V by 4 bases; bases with no gene match: 5. Sequencing was performed on CD4+ T cells sorted from PBMCs, taken roughly 5 days after vaccination. This receptor was obtained from a man aged 45-65 years who received an inactivated influenza vaccine. The rearrangement uses TRBV28 and TRBJ2-7; 13 bases are a match to TRBD2. The chain's CDR3 is CASSSLTSGRPYEQYF. CDR3 in DNA: TGTGCCAGCAGTTCCCTGACTAGCGGGAGGCCCTACGAGCAGTACTTC.